One and the same sample provided the 14 T cell receptor beta chains below, sequenced in a study of blood T cell repertoires in COVID-19. The assay was immunoSEQ multiplex PCR, and TCRdb's table has in-frame clones only and misses some. Counted here are around 250,000 clones, 70% to 90% occurring once; the ten biggest clones make up 1.9%. The sequenced sample consisted of PBMCs or T cells enriched from blood (not recorded which). These receptors all stem from a woman aged 45-65 years who had recovered from COVID-19.

The chain is built from TRBV19 and TRBJ1-5; 8 bases are shared with TRBD1. The CDR3 consists of 15 residues. Trimming removed 4 bases from V and 2 bases from J; junction bases left unmatched: 4. Germline V gene lookup returns CDR1 LNHDA and CDR2 SQIVND (reference sequence). The CDR3 loop is CASSSTGGRNQPQHF. CDR3 in DNA: TGTGCCAGTAGTAGCACAGGGGGACGCAATCAGCCCCAGCATTTT.

The chain uses TRBV27 and TRBJ2-7; 9 bases map to TRBD1. CDR1 MNHEY and CDR2 SMNVEV come from the germline V gene (reference sequence). V was pared by 4 bases and J by 1 base, with 5 bases of the junction left unmatched. The CDR3 sequence is 15 residues long. The CDR3, as DNA: TGTGCCAGCAGTTGGGGGACAGGGCTATCCTACGAGCAGTACTTC. Its translation: CASSWGTGLSYEQYF.

This clone was counted a single time. The chain carries TRBV6-6 and TRBJ1-2, with 8 bases fitting TRBD1. Germline-derived CDR1 and CDR2 are MNHNY and SVGAGI (reference sequence). Trimming cost V 5 bases and J 4 bases; bases outside gene matches: 12. CDR3 length equals 16 residues. In DNA form, the CDR3 reads TGTGCCAGCAGTCCCAGACAGGGGATCGGCTTCTATGGCTACACCTTC. It translates to CASSPRQGIGFYGYTF.

This CDR3 is CASRGGYNQPQHF. CDR3 coding DNA: TGTGCCAGCAGGGGGGGATACAATCAGCCCCAGCATTTT. The gene calls are TRBV6-5 and TRBJ1-5, with D perhaps matching TRBD1 (5 bases). The CDR3 extends over 13 amino acids. From germline, CDR1 is MNHEY and CDR2 SVGAGI. The ends were cut back, 6 bases at V and 3 bases at J, with 9 bases in the middle.

The DNA for the CDR3 is TGTGCCAGCAGCGTTCCCCAAAGCGGAGGACGGGATGAGCAGTTCTTC. Protein: CASSVPQSGGRDEQFF. The chain couples TRBV11-2 to TRBJ2-1; a possible D gene is TRBD2 (5 bases). CDR1 is SGHAT and CDR2 is FQNNGV in the germline V gene. V gave up 5 bases and J gave up 8 bases, with 22 bases separating them. CDR3 length: 16 residues.

The CDR3 sequence is CASSFQVSSYEQYF. The CDR3 DNA sequence: TGTGCCAGCAGTTTTCAGGTTAGCTCCTACGAGCAGTACTTC. The V gene is TRBV27, the J gene TRBJ2-7; no firm D call. The CDR3 length is 14 residues. V lost 3 bases and J lost 0, with 9 bases in between. Germline V gene lookup returns CDR1 MNHEY and CDR2 SMNVEV (reference sequence).

This rearrangement joins TRBV11-2 to TRBJ2-2; the D gene is possibly TRBD2 (6 bases). CDR1 SGHAT and CDR2 FQNNGV come from the germline V gene. CDR3 size: 16 residues. V lost 5 bases to trimming and J lost 5 bases, with 18 bases between them. The CDR3 reads CASSGRTNFLTGELFF. The CDR3 coding sequence is TGTGCCAGCAGCGGGCGGACTAACTTTTTAACCGGGGAGCTGTTTTTT. The entire variable domain, with the rest obtained from reference TRBV11-2 and TRBJ2-2, is as follows: EAGVAQSPRYKIIEKRQSVAFWCNPISGHATLYWYQQILGQGPKLLIQFQNNGVVDDSQLPKDRFSAERLKGVDSTLKIQPAKLEDSAVYLCASSGRTNFLTGELFFGEGSRLTVL.

As to this clone: The DNA is left out, because the CDR3 cannot be placed on it with certainty; the CDR3 is given as TCRdb lists it. This rearrangement joins TRBV21-1 to TRBJ2-3; TRBD2 reflects the table's D call only, with no check against the DNA. TRBV21-1 is a listed pseudogene. The CDR3 spans 18 amino acids, including both terminal residues. The CDR3 loop is CASSVAGGNFRSTDTQYF.

The chain couples TRBV30 to TRBJ2-2; 9 bases match TRBD2. Germline lookup yields CDR1 GTSNPN and CDR2 SVGIG (reference sequence). The CDR3 spans 16 residues. Germline trimming cut 1 base from V and 7 bases from J; bases unmatched to any gene: 10. The CDR3 coding sequence is TGTGCCTGGAGTGCAGACCCGGGACTAGCTCTCGGGGAGCTGTTTTTT. Encoded protein: CAWSADPGLALGELFF. Complete variable domain (other parts from reference TRBV30 and TRBJ2-2): SQTIHQWPATLVQPVGSPLSLECTVEGTSNPNLYWYRQAAGRGLQLLFYSVGIGQISSEVPQNLSASRPQDRQFILSSKKLLLSDSGFYLCAWSADPGLALGELFFGEGSRLTVL.

The CDR3 loop is CSAVQSYEQYF. As DNA, the CDR3 is TGCAGCGCCGTACAGTCCTACGAGCAGTACTTC. The V call is TRBV29-1, the J call TRBJ2-7; D unclear. V dropped 7 bases and J dropped 1 base, with 8 bases sitting between them. Germline V CDR1 and CDR2: SQVTM, ANQGSEA. The CDR3 extends over 11 amino acids.

This clone was detected once. The chain joins TRBV18 to TRBJ2-4, with 8 bases lining up with TRBD2. The trim removed 2 bases at V and 8 bases at J, leaving 2 bases unmatched. Germline V lookup: CDR1 KGHSH, CDR2 LQKENI. The CDR3 loop spans 13 amino acids. DNA for the CDR3: TGTGCCAGCTCACCAGGGACTAGAGACATTCAGTACTTC. Translating it yields CASSPGTRDIQYF. The variable domain in full, with the rest retrieved from reference TRBV18 and TRBJ2-4, is NAGVMQNPRHLVRRRGQEARLRCSPMKGHSHVYWYRQLPEEGLKFMVYLQKENIIDESGMPKERFSAEFPKEGPSILRIQQVVRGDSAAYFCASSPGTRDIQYFGAGTRLSVL.

This chain uses TRBV5-1 with TRBJ2-1, with 7 bases matching TRBD1. CDR3 length equals 14 residues. Trimming cost V 0 bases and J 7 bases; bases outside gene matches: 4. CDR1 is SGHRS, CDR2 YFSETQ, per germline. CDR3 sequence reads: CASSLGQGDNEQFF. As DNA, the CDR3 is TGCGCCAGCAGCTTGGGGCAGGGGGATAATGAGCAGTTCTTC. Using reference TRBV5-1 and TRBJ2-1 for the parts outside the CDR3, the full variable domain is KAGVTQTPRYLIKTRGQQVTLSCSPISGHRSVSWYQQTPGQGLQFLFEYFSETQRNKGNFPGRFSGRQFSNSRSEMNVSTLELGDSALYLCASSLGQGDNEQFFGPGTRLTVL.

The J gene is TRBJ2-7, the V gene TRBV5-1; the D gene is possibly TRBD1 (6 bases). Germline-derived CDR1 and CDR2 are SGHRS and YFSETQ. The length of the CDR3 is 14 residues. Trimming took off 1 base at V and 1 base at J, with 9 bases between the two ends. CDR3 DNA: TGCGCCAGCAGCTTGCAGGGGCCTTCCTACGAGCAGTACTTC. Translated, it gives CASSLQGPSYEQYF.

In this sample, this clone turned up many times. DNA for the CDR3: TGTGCCAGCAGTCGGACCGGGACATCAACCTACGAGCAGTACTTC. It encodes CASSRTGTSTYEQYF. The chain has TRBV2 and TRBJ2-7, with D possibly being TRBD1 (6 bases). Trimming took 5 bases from V and 2 from J, leaving 16 bases between them. The CDR3 covers 15 residues. CDR1 SNHLY and CDR2 FYNNEI come from the germline V gene.